The 7 T cell receptor beta chains presented below share a single source sample, sequenced in a study of T cells in tuberculosis. This table comes from immunoSEQ multiplex PCR, and its TCRdb copy is limited to in-frame clones, with some not included. The table has roughly 60,000 clones, 65% to 90% seen once. Sorting used thawed, overnight-rested PBMC stained with anti-CD3, a viability dye and GMM-loaded CD1B tetramer. The lipid loaded on the CD1B tetramers was C32 glucose monomycolate from Rhodococcus equi. The sequenced material came from CD1b-GMM tetramer-negative cells sorted from PBMCs. Source of these receptors: an adult woman with latent tuberculosis.

CDR3 DNA: TGTGCCAGCAGCCAAGAACAACGCGGCAGCCAAGAGACCCAGTACTTC. This gives the protein CASSQEQRGSQETQYF. The chain joins TRBV4-2 to TRBJ2-5; no reliable D call. Between the trimmed V and J ends, which lost 0 bases and 1 base, there was a span of 12 bases. The CDR3 loop spans 16 amino acids. In germline, CDR1 is LGHNA, CDR2 YNFKEQ.

V and J are TRBV4-1 and TRBJ2-7; TRBD2 is a possible D gene (6 bases). V was trimmed by 0 bases and J by 7 bases, leaving 13 bases between them. Germline CDR1 reads MGHRA; CDR2 reads YSYEKL. This CDR3 has 14 amino acids. CDR3 nucleotide sequence: TGCGCCAGCAGCCAAGATGCGGGAATGGGGGAGCAGTACTTC. Translating gives CASSQDAGMGEQYF.

The chain is built from TRBV4-3 and TRBJ2-3; D call uncertain. This CDR3 is 13 amino acids long. With 3 bases removed from V and 2 bases from J, the gap between germline ends came to 6 bases. Germline V gene lookup returns CDR1 LGHNA and CDR2 YSLEER. The CDR3 spells CASSHLSTDTQYF. Here the CDR3 DNA reads TGCGCCAGCAGCCACCTCTCCACAGATACGCAGTATTTT.

The genes are TRBV29-1 and TRBJ2-5; 9 bases align to TRBD2. The assigned J gene may be wrong: the sequence end matches TRBJ2-7 better. Germline assignment: CDR1 SQVTM and CDR2 ANQGSEA. The CDR3 contains 13 residues. The DNA of the CDR3 is TGCAGCGTTGAAGGCGGGAGGGACTACGAGCAGTACTTC. Translating it yields CSVEGGRDYEQYF.

The chain combines TRBV2 with TRBJ1-2, with 7 bases aligning to TRBD1. Germline-derived CDR1 and CDR2 are SNHLY and FYNNEI. The CDR3 has 13 residues. Germline trimming cut 10 bases from V and 4 bases from J; bases unmatched to any gene: 9. The CDR3 DNA is TGTGCCATCCTCAACAGGGGAGGCTATGGCTACACCTTC. This sequence encodes CAILNRGGYGYTF. The complete variable domain, with remaining parts taken from reference TRBV2 and TRBJ1-2, reads EPEVTQTPSHQVTQMGQEVILRCVPISNHLYFYWYRQILGQKVEFLVSFYNNEISEKSEIFDDQFSVERPDGSNFTLKIRSTKLEDSAMYFCAILNRGGYGYTFGSGTRLTVV.

The V gene is TRBV29-1, the J gene TRBJ1-1, with 7 bases aligning to TRBD1. CDR1 is SQVTM, CDR2 ANQGSEA, per germline. The trim removed 7 bases at V and 1 base at J, leaving 6 bases unmatched. The CDR3 spans 13 residues. The CDR3 loop is CSATQGPNTEAFF. In DNA form, the CDR3 reads TGCAGCGCTACACAGGGGCCGAACACTGAAGCTTTCTTT.

This chain uses TRBV6-6 with TRBJ2-5; 7 bases map to TRBD2. The CDR3 has 15 amino acids. The V gene's germline CDR1 is MNHNY and CDR2 SVGAGI (reference sequence). Germline trimming cut 6 bases from V and 14 bases from J; bases unmatched to any gene: 21. The CDR3 coding sequence is TGTGCCAGCAGCCATGGGAGGCTAGCGGCCTCACCCGTCTACTTC. Translated, it gives CASSHGRLAASPVYF.